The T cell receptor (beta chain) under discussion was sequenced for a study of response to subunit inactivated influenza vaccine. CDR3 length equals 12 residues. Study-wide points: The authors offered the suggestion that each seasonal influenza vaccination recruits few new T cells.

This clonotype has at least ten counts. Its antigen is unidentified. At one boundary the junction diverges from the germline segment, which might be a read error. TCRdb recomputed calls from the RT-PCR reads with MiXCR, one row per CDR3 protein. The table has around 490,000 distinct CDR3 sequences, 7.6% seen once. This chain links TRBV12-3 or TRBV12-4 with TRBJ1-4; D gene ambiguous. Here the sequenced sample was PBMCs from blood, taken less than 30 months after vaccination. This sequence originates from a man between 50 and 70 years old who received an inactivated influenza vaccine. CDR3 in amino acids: CASSNQAGVQVF. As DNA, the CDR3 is TGTGCCAGCAGCAACCAAGCGGGAGTTCAGGTTTTT.